This T cell receptor beta chain comes out of a study of blood T cells in healthy people across ages. No fewer than 6 million PBMCs went into each sample. Each sample yielded at least 5.5 micrograms of PBMC total RNA. V trimming: 0 bases; J trimming: 4 bases; junction bases outside the gene matches: 11. Germline loops: CDR1 SGHTS, CDR2 YDEGEE. The CDR3 is 18 amino acids. This clonotype occurred a few times. A sample-barcoded 5' primer and a J-beta primer mix were used in a second PCR of roughly 7 to 12 cycles. Per sample, CDR3-containing paired-end reads numbered at least 2.5 million. Each CDR3 protein is one row after TCRdb ran MiXCR on the 5' RACE reads. The sample contains roughly 550,000 distinct CDR3 sequences, less than 25% of which appear only once. The sample was also reused in another study, on T cells of mothers and their children. This second study notes: The effect of thymic selection on TCR recombination output is similar between related and unrelated pairs.

Input material: blood. The chain employs TRBV5-8 and TRBJ2-7, with 12 bases fitting TRBD2. The origin of this receptor is a boy between 10 and 17 years old in good health. In DNA form, the CDR3 reads TGTGCCAGCAGCTTGGCCGCTAGCGGGAGGGCCTCCACTTACGAGCAGTACTTC. Translation: CASSLAASGRASTYEQYF.